This T cell receptor (beta chain) appears in the sequencing data of a study of cytomegalovirus exposure and HLA in healthy donors. Amplification used 60 Vbeta primers and 13 Jbeta primers. Clones were read by immunoSEQ multiplex PCR, and TCRdb kept only the in-frame ones, dropping some. Among tens of thousands of clones listed, 60% to 80% were seen once. Germline V gene sequence: CDR1 MNHNY, CDR2 SVGAGI (reference sequence). V was pared by 4 bases and J by 4 bases, with 14 bases between. This CDR3 is 15 amino acids long. Material for sequencing was PBMCs. The chain uses TRBV6-6 and TRBJ1-5; no clear D gene. The TCR originated in a woman between 40 and 50 years old in good health and CMV-seronegative. The CDR3 coding sequence is TGTGCCAGCAGTTCCCAGCCAGGCTCGAATCAGCCCCAGCATTTT. Its protein product is CASSSQPGSNQPQHF.